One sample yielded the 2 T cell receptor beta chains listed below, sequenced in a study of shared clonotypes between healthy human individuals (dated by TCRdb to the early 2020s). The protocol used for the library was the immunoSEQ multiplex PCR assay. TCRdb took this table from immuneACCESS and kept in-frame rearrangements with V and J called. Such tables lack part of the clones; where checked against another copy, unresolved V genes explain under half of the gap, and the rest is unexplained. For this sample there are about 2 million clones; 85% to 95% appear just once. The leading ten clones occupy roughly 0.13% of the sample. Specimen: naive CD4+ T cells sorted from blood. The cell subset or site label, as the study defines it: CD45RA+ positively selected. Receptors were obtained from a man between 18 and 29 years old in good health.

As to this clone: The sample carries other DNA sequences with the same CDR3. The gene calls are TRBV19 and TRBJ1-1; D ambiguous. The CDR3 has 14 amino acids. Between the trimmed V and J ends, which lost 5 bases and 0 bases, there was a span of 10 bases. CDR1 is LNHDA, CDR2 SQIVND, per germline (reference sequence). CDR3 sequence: CASSLGQVNTEAFF. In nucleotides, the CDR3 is TGTGCCAGTAGTCTTGGGCAGGTGAACACTGAAGCTTTCTTT.

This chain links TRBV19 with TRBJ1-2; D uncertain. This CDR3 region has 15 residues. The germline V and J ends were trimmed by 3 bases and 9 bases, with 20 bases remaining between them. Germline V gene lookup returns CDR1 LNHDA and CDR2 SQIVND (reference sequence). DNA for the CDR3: TGTGCCAGTAGTATCCTCTCAACCCCCGGAAATCGCTACACCTTC. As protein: CASSILSTPGNRYTF.